What follows describes a single T cell receptor (beta chain). The data belong to a study of blood T cell repertoires in COVID-19. Overall study: The study drew acute and convalescent COVID-19 samples from the United States, Italy and Spain. T cells, B-cell-depleted T cells, or PBMCs supplied cDNA or gDNA.

V shed 7 bases and J 5 bases; nucleotides not matched to a gene: 12. This CDR3 contains 15 residues. Germline CDR1 is LNHNV and CDR2 is YYDKDF (reference sequence). Original handling: By means of reference gene primer amplification, nucleated cell counts were estimated. Using immunoSEQ multiplex PCR, the repertoire was profiled, and TCRdb retains in-frame clones only, with some absent. V, J and clone size derive from that table, while D and trimming were established from the DNA sequence. Here the sample spans about 250,000 clones, around 83% being singletons. Source material: peripheral blood. The gene calls are TRBV15 and TRBJ2-5, with TRBD2 matching over 8 bases. The sequence came from an elderly man with acute or convalescent COVID-19. The CDR3 protein is CATTGGSGIWETQYF. For the CDR3, the DNA is TGTGCCACCACCGGTGGTAGCGGGATATGGGAGACCCAGTACTTC.